These T cell receptor beta chains were read from a single sample in a study of shared clonotypes between healthy human individuals. Libraries were prepared by immunoSEQ multiplex PCR; TCRdb keeps only in-frame clonotypes and omits some of them. The sample shows 2 million to 3 million clones, around 90% of them seen only once. Sequencing was performed on naive CD4+ T cells sorted from blood. These receptors came from a man between 18 and 35 years old in good health. The CDR3 runs from the conserved cysteine through the conserved F or W. D genes are given only for firm matches. The size entry is marked missing in some rows and otherwise reads once, few, many or a size class.

D gene	clone size	V gene	J gene	CDR3 DNA	CDR3 protein
.	.	TRBV25-1	TRBJ2-3	TGTGCCAGCAGTGACGGGTTTCTGGCTCTCACAGATACGCAGTATTTT	CASSDGFLALTDTQYF
TRBD2	once	TRBV4-3	TRBJ2-1	TGCGCCAGCAGCCAAGCTCCTAGCGGGAGGCTCAATGAGCAGTTCTTC	CASSQAPSGRLNEQFF
.	.	TRBV30	TRBJ1-5	TGTGCCTGGAGTGCCAAGGGAGGCAATCAGCCCCAGCATTTT	CAWSAKGGNQPQHF
TRBD2	.	TRBV5-4	TRBJ2-5	TGTGCCAGCAGCTCGGGACTAGCGGGAGACCTACAAGAGACCCAGTACTTC	CASSSGLAGDLQETQYF
.	once	TRBV5-1	TRBJ2-1	TGCGCCAGCAGCTTGGAGGTGTGGGGCCTGGGGAATGAGCAGTTCTTC	CASSLEVWGLGNEQFF
.	once	TRBV7-6	TRBJ2-3	TGTGCCAGCAGCTTAAGTGGCGGGGTGGGAGATACGCAGTATTTT	CASSLSGGVGDTQYF
.	.	TRBV18	TRBJ2-3	TGTGCCAGCTCACCACCGTGGCAGGGATCAGATACGCAGTATTTT	CASSPPWQGSDTQYF
.	.	TRBV19	TRBJ1-6	TGTGCCAGTAGTACCGATCCCGAGGGACCGGATTCACCCCTCCACTTT	CASSTDPEGPDSPLHF
TRBD1	few	TRBV6-5	TRBJ1-1	TGTGCCAGCAGTCGGGACAGGGTGAACACTGAAGCTTTCTTT	CASSRDRVNTEAFF
.	.	TRBV2	TRBJ1-2	TGTGCCAGCAGTGAGCAAGGACTCTACACCTTC	CASSEQGLYTF
.	.	TRBV6-5	TRBJ2-7	TGTGCCAGCAGTTACGCTCTCGGGGCAACTCCTTACGAGCAGTACTTC	CASSYALGATPYEQYF
TRBD1	.	TRBV30	TRBJ2-2	TGTGCCTGGCGGACAGGGAGGACCGGGGAGCTGTTTTTT	CAWRTGRTGELFF
.	once	TRBV6-1	TRBJ2-5	TGTGCCAGCAGTAGAATCACAGGGTTTCAACAGACCCAGTACTTC	CASSRITGFQQTQYF
TRBD1	.	TRBV6-1	TRBJ1-5	TGTGCCAGCAGGGACTGGACAGGACTCAATCAGCCCCAGCATTTT	CASRDWTGLNQPQHF
TRBD2	.	TRBV2	TRBJ2-6	TGTGCCAGCAGGCCGGGACTAGCGGGCTCTGGGGCCAACGTCCTGACTTTC	CASRPGLAGSGANVLTF
.	.	TRBV18	TRBJ1-6	TGTGCCAGCTCTCCTGACGGTAATTCACCCCTCCACTTT	CASSPDGNSPLHF
.	few	TRBV18	TRBJ2-7	TGTGCCAGCTCACCCTCGACAGGCTCCTACGAGCAGTACTTC	CASSPSTGSYEQYF
.	.	TRBV30	TRBJ2-1	TGTGCCTGGAGAGGTCAGCTCTACAATGAGCAGTTCTTC	CAWRGQLYNEQFF
.	few	TRBV5-1	TRBJ1-1	TGCGCCAGCAGCTTTGCCGAGGAAGCTTTCTTT	CASSFAEEAFF
.	once	TRBV6-1	TRBJ1-6	TGTGCCAGCACTTCAAGCGAGGGATTTGGATCACCCCTCCACTTT	CASTSSEGFGSPLHF
.	.	TRBV15	TRBJ2-1	TGTGCCACCAGCAGAGATGTACTGACAGTTTACAATGAGCAGTTCTTC	CATSRDVLTVYNEQFF
.	.	TRBV5-6	TRBJ2-1	TGTGCCAGCAGCTTGACTCTTTACAATGAGCAGTTCTTC	CASSLTLYNEQFF
.	.	TRBV6-1	TRBJ2-7	TGTGCCAGCAGTGTGGAGAGGTTGACAGGTTCACAGTACTTC	CASSVERLTGSQYF
TRBD1	.	TRBV18	TRBJ1-6	TGTGCCAGCTCACCAAACGGACAGGGCCGGTCCTATAATTCACCCCTCCACTTT	CASSPNGQGRSYNSPLHF
TRBD1	.	TRBV5-1	TRBJ1-5	TGCGCCAGCAGCTACGGACAGGGGGCTCAGCCCCAGCATTTT	CASSYGQGAQPQHF
.	.	TRBV9	TRBJ1-4	TGTGCCAGCAGCGTAACGGAGGGTCGGGTCAATGAAAAACTGTTTTTT	CASSVTEGRVNEKLFF
TRBD1	.	TRBV6-6	TRBJ1-2	TGTGCCAGCAGAAGTGGGACAGGGAAATTTCATGGCTACACCTTC	CASRSGTGKFHGYTF
.	.	TRBV30	TRBJ1-5	TGTGCCTGGAGTGTGTATAGCAATCAGCCCCAGCATTTT	CAWSVYSNQPQHF
.	.	TRBV11-3	TRBJ2-7	TGTGCCAGCAGCCCCTTTCAGGGGGGGATCAACGAGCAGTACTTC	CASSPFQGGINEQYF
TRBD1	.	TRBV29-1	TRBJ2-1	TGCAGCGTTGTAGGGGGCATTGCCAATGAGCAGTTCTTC	CSVVGGIANEQFF
.	.	TRBV7-3	TRBJ2-1	TGTGCCAGCAGCTTAAGTTACGGGAACGTTTACAATGAGCAGTTCTTC	CASSLSYGNVYNEQFF
.	.	TRBV7-7	TRBJ2-2	TGTGCTAGCAGCCAAACCGGGGTTAACACCGGGGAGCTGTTTTTT	CASSQTGVNTGELFF
TRBD1	.	TRBV10-3	TRBJ2-5	TGTGCCATCAGCCGGGACAGGGGCATGTCAGAGACCCAGTACTTC	CAISRDRGMSETQYF
.	.	TRBV19	TRBJ1-2	TGTGCCAGTACTTCTGCGGAGCAGAAAGGCTACACCTTC	CASTSAEQKGYTF
.	.	TRBV5-4	TRBJ2-7	TGTGCCGCCTTTCCCCAAGGGGTGAACGAGCAGTACTTC	CAAFPQGVNEQYF
TRBD1	once	TRBV5-4	TRBJ2-3	TGTGCCAGCAGCTTGGTAGGGGGCGCGGTAGATACGCAGTATTTT	CASSLVGGAVDTQYF
TRBD2	.	TRBV5-1	TRBJ2-7	TGCGCCAGCAGCTTGGGAGGTAGCGGGGTCTCCTACGAGCAGTACTTC	CASSLGGSGVSYEQYF
.	.	TRBV29-1	TRBJ2-3	TGCAGCGCCTCGAACACAGATACGCAGTATTTT	CSASNTDTQYF
.	.	TRBV12-5	TRBJ2-5	TGTGCTAGTGGGGGGGATGGAATGTTGCAAGAGACCCAGTACTTC	CASGGDGMLQETQYF
.	.	TRBV11-3	TRBJ1-2	TGTGCCAGCAGCTTAGATGAGGCCCTGTCCCAGGGACGTGGCTACACCTTC	CASSLDEALSQGRGYTF